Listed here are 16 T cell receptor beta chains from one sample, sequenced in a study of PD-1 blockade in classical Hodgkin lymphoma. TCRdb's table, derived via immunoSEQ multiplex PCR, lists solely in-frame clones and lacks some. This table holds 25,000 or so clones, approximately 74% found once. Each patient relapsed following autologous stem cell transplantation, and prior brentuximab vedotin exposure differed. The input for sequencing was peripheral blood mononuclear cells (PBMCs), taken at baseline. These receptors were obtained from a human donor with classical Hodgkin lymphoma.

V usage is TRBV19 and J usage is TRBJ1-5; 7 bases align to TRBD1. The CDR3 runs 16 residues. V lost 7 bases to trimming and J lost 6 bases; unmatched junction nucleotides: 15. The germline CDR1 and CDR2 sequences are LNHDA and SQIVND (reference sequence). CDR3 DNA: TGTGCCAGTACCCCCGTGGAGGACAGGAGAGGTCAGCCCCAGCATTTT. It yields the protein CASTPVEDRRGQPQHF.

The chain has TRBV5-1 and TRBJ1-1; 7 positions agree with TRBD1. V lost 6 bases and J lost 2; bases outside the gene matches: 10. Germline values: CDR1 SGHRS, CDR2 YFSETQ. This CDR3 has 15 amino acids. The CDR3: CASTPTTGVNTEAFF. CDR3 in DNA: TGCGCCAGCACCCCCACAACAGGGGTAAACACTGAAGCTTTCTTT.

CDR3 loop: CASSSLTTGTSYHEQYF. The CDR3 DNA reads TGTGCCAGCAGCTCCTTGACAACCGGGACTAGCTACCACGAGCAGTACTTC. The rearrangement uses TRBV7-3 and TRBJ2-5; TRBD2 matches 9 bases. Judging by the DNA end, TRBJ2-7 fits better; the J call may be wrong. Looked up from germline, CDR1 is SGHTA and CDR2 is FQGTGA. This CDR3 contains 17 residues.

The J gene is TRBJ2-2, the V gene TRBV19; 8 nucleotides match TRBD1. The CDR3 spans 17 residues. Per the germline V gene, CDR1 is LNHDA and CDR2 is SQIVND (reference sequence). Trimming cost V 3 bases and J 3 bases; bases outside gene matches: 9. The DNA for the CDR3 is TGTGCCAGTAGTATTCAGGGGGCGCGCAGGGACACCGGGGAGCTGTTTTTT. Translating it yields CASSIQGARRDTGELFF.

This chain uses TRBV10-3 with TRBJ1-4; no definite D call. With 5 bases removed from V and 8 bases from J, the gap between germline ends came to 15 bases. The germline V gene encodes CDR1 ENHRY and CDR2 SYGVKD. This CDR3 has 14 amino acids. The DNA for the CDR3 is TGTGCCATCAGTACAGAGGTCAGGAAGGAAAAACTGTTTTTT. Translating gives CAISTEVRKEKLFF.

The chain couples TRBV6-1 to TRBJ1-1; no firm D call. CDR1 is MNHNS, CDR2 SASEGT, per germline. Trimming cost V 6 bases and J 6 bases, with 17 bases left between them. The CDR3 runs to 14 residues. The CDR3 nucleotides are TGTGCCAGCAGCTACGGGCCCTTGGACGCTGAAGCTTTCTTT. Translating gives CASSYGPLDAEAFF.

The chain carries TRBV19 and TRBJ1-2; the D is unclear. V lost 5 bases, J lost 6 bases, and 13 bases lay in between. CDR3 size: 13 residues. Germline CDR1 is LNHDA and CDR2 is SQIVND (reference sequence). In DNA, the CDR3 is TGTGCCAGTAGTGGTGGGAAAGTGGATGGCTACACCTTC. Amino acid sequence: CASSGGKVDGYTF.

The CDR3 coding sequence is TGTGCTAAGCAGGAAGGGCGGGCCGGAATTGAAAAACTGTTTTTT. This sequence encodes CAKQEGRAGIEKLFF. The V gene is TRBV7-7, the J gene TRBJ1-4; D remains ambiguous. From germline, CDR1 is SSHAT and CDR2 FNYEAQ (reference sequence). The CDR3 has 15 amino acids.

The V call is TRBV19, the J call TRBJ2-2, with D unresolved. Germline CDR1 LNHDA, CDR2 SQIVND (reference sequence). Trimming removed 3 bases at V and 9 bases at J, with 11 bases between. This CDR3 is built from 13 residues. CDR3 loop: CASSIPSPRELFF. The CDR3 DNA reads TGTGCCAGTAGTATCCCCTCGCCCCGGGAGCTGTTTTTT.

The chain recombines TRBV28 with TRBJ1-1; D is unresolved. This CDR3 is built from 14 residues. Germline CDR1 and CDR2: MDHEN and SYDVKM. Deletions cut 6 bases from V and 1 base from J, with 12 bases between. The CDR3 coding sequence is TGTGCCAGCAGCCTCTTACTGAAGAACACTGAAGCTTTCTTT. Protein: CASSLLLKNTEAFF. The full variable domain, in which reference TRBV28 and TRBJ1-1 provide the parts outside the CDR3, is DVKVTQSSRYLVKRTGEKVFLECVQDMDHENMFWYRQDPGLGLRLIYFSYDVKMKEKGDIPEGYSVSREKKERFSLILESASTNQTSMYLCASSLLLKNTEAFFGQGTRLTVV.

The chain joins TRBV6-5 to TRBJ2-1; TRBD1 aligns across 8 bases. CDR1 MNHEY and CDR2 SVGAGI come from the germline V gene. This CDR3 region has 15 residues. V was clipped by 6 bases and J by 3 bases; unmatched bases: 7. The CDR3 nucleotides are TGTGCCAGCAGAGACGGACAGGGAAACTACAATGAGCAGTTCTTC. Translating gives CASRDGQGNYNEQFF.

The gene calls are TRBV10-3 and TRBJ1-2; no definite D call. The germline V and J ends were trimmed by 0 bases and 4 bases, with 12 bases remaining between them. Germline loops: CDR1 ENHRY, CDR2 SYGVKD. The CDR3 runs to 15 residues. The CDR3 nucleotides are TGTGCCATCAGTGAGTCCGGGCAGGTAGTCTATGGCTACACCTTC. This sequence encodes CAISESGQVVYGYTF.

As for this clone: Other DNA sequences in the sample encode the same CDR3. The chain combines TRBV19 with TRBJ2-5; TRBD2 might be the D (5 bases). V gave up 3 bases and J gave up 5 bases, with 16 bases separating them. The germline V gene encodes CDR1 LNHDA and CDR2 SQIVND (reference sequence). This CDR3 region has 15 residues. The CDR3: CASSIRGPLGETQYF. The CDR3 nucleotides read TGTGCCAGTAGTATCCGCGGGCCTCTCGGGGAGACCCAGTACTTC.

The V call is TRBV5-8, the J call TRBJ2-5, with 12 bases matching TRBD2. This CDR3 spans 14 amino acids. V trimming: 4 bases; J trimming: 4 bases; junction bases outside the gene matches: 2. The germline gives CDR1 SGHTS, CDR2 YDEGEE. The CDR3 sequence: CASSLAGGRETQYF. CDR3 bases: TGTGCCAGCAGCCTAGCGGGGGGGCGAGAGACCCAGTACTTC.

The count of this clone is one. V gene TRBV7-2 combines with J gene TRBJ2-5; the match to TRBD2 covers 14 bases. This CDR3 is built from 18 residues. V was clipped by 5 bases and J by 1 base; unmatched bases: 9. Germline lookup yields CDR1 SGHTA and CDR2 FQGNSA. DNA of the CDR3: TGTGCCAGCAGCCCATTATCCGGGACTAGCGGGGGCCAAGAGACCCAGTACTTC. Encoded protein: CASSPLSGTSGGQETQYF.

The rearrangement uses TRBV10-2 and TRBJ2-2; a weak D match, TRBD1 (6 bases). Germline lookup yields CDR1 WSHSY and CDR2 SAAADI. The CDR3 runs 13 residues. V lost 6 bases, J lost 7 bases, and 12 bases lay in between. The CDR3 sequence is CASSLTGIGELFF. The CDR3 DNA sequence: TGCGCCAGCAGCCTAACAGGGATCGGGGAGCTGTTTTTT.